This passage covers 16 T cell receptor beta chains from one sample sequenced in a study of cytomegalovirus exposure and HLA in healthy donors. The PCR employed 60 Vbeta primers together with 13 Jbeta primers. Repertoires were generated with immunoSEQ multiplex PCR, while TCRdb's copy carries only in-frame clones and drops some. The repertoire holds more than 150,000 clones, with less than 90% as singletons. The material sequenced was PBMCs. The origin of the receptors is a girl in the first two years of life in good health and CMV-seronegative.

The chain employs TRBV5-4 and TRBJ2-7, with a weak D call TRBD2 (5 bases). V was shortened by 0 bases and J by 4 bases, with 14 bases between the two germline ends. The CDR3 contains 15 residues. CDR1 is SGHNT and CDR2 is YYREEE in the germline V gene (reference sequence). The CDR3 bases are TGTGCCAGCAGCTTGGGGTTAGAGGGTCTGTACGAGCAGTACTTC. Translation: CASSLGLEGLYEQYF.

The chain combines TRBV4-1 with TRBJ1-4; D unclear. V was shortened by 4 bases and J by 5 bases, with 8 bases between the two germline ends. Germline CDR1 MGHRA, CDR2 YSYEKL. CDR3 length: 13 amino acids. CDR3 protein: CASSPFENEKLFF. DNA of the CDR3: TGCGCCAGCAGCCCCTTCGAGAATGAAAAACTGTTTTTT.

V and J are TRBV19 and TRBJ2-2; unclear D gene. This CDR3 contains 12 residues. Trimming shortened V by 2 bases and J by 4 bases, and 2 bases separated the two germline ends. Germline CDR1 LNHDA, CDR2 SQIVND (reference sequence). CDR3 amino acids: CASSIRTGELFF. In DNA, the CDR3 is TGTGCCAGTAGTATACGCACCGGGGAGCTGTTTTTT.

V gene TRBV11-2 combines with J gene TRBJ2-1, with TRBD2 matching over 8 bases. The CDR3 sequence is 16 residues long. The germline CDR1 and CDR2 sequences are SGHAT and FQNNGV. J lost 5 bases, V lost 5 bases, and 11 bases had no gene match. CDR3 DNA: TGTGCCAGCAGCCCCGGACGGGGGGGCCATGACAATGAGCAGTTCTTC. This codes for CASSPGRGGHDNEQFF.

The J gene is TRBJ1-6, the V gene TRBV10-2; 9 bases are a match to TRBD1. The CDR3 is made up of 14 amino acids. Trimming cost V 7 bases and J 8 bases; bases outside gene matches: 6. Germline V gene sequence: CDR1 WSHSY, CDR2 SAAADI. CDR3 in amino acids: CASIRTGDYSPLHF. The CDR3 nucleotides are TGCGCCAGCATACGGACAGGGGATTATTCACCCCTCCACTTT.

The V call is TRBV9, the J call TRBJ2-7, with 7 nucleotides matching TRBD1. The germline gives CDR1 SGDLS, CDR2 YYNGEE. This CDR3 spans 15 amino acids. The V and J ends lost 4 bases and 4 bases, in that order; junction bases with no gene match: 11. The CDR3 nucleotides read TGTGCCAGCAGCACGACCGGGACAGCCTCTTACGAGCAGTACTTC. It is translated as CASSTTGTASYEQYF.

The chain links TRBV6-5 to TRBJ1-1, with 7 bases identical to TRBD1. This CDR3 comprises 13 residues. Unmatched junction bases numbered 5, after V lost 0 bases and J lost 10 bases. Germline CDR1 and CDR2: MNHEY and SVGAGI. CDR3 DNA: TGTGCCAGCAGTTACTCCTCCCAGGGGGTAGCTTTCTTT. As protein: CASSYSSQGVAFF.

The rearrangement links TRBV5-1 to TRBJ2-7; TRBD1 matches at 9 bases. V shed 5 bases and J 5 bases; nucleotides not matched to a gene: 14. CDR3 length: 16 amino acids. Germline loops: CDR1 SGHRS, CDR2 YFSETQ. CDR3 nucleotides: TGCGCCAGCAGTCCCCGAACCGGGACAGGGAGCCACGAGCAGTACTTC. Residues: CASSPRTGTGSHEQYF.

CDR3: CASSPSGQGGIDTQYF. The CDR3 DNA follows: TGCGCCAGCAGCCCTTCGGGACAGGGGGGGATAGATACGCAGTATTTT. The V gene is TRBV5-1, the J gene TRBJ2-3, with 11 bases identical to TRBD1. Per germline, CDR1 SGHRS and CDR2 YFSETQ. The CDR3 sequence is 16 residues long. Trimming cost V 4 bases and J 5 bases; bases outside gene matches: 9.

This chain uses TRBV5-5 with TRBJ1-6; 7 nucleotides match TRBD1. V gave up 0 bases and J gave up 10 bases; unmatched junction bases: 10. This CDR3 comprises 16 residues. From germline, CDR1 is SGHKS and CDR2 YYEKEE (reference sequence). The CDR3 reads CASSLAVTGTQSPLHF. The CDR3 DNA reads TGTGCCAGCAGCTTGGCCGTGACAGGGACCCAGTCACCCCTCCACTTT.

J is TRBJ2-7 and V is TRBV4-2; 8 bases line up with TRBD1. V was pared by 2 bases and J by 0 bases, with 6 bases of the junction left unmatched. CDR3 length equals 16 residues. The V gene's germline CDR1 is LGHNA and CDR2 YNFKEQ. In nucleotides, the CDR3 is TGTGCCAGCAGCCAACTTCAGACAGGGGACTCCTACGAGCAGTACTTC. Translated: CASSQLQTGDSYEQYF.

V and J are TRBV15 and TRBJ1-5, with 11 bases lining up with TRBD1. Germline CDR1 reads LNHNV; CDR2 reads YYDKDF (reference sequence). Trimming at V came to 1 base and at J to 0 bases, leaving 14 bases not matched to a gene. This CDR3 spans 21 amino acids. The CDR3 region has the DNA TGTGCCACCAGCAGAGCAAGGCCGGGACAGGGGGTCGGGTATAGCAATCAGCCCCAGCATTTT. Its protein is CATSRARPGQGVGYSNQPQHF.

The chain employs TRBV29-1 and TRBJ1-4; D unclear. The CDR3 is 13 amino acids. Trimming left V 7 bases short and J 1 base short, with 10 bases between. CDR1 SQVTM and CDR2 ANQGSEA come from the germline V gene. The CDR3 DNA reads as TGCAGCGCCGGGGAGTTAACTAATGAAAAACTGTTTTTT. Translated, it gives CSAGELTNEKLFF.

V gene TRBV4-2 combines with J gene TRBJ2-5; no clear D gene. The germline V gene encodes CDR1 LGHNA and CDR2 YNFKEQ. V lost 0 bases and J lost 5, with 19 bases in between. The CDR3 spans 17 residues. This CDR3 reads CASSQEGLQTSGETQYF. In DNA, the CDR3 is TGTGCCAGCAGCCAAGAAGGCCTACAGACCTCTGGGGAGACCCAGTACTTC.

The chain uses TRBV10-3 and TRBJ2-7; 12 bases are a match to TRBD2. The germline V gene has CDR1 ENHRY and CDR2 SYGVKD. V was pared by 5 bases and J by 0 bases, with 2 bases of the junction left unmatched. This CDR3 has 15 amino acids. CDR3 DNA sequence: TGTGCCATCAGTCGACTAGCGGGAGACTCCTACGAGCAGTACTTC. It yields the protein CAISRLAGDSYEQYF.

This chain joins TRBV4-3 and TRBJ2-1; D unclear. The CDR3 runs 13 residues. Trimming pared 1 base from V and 9 bases from J, leaving 10 bases between. Germline V CDR1 and CDR2: LGHNA, YSLEER. The CDR3 here is CASSQAAFGEQFF. The DNA of the CDR3 is TGCGCCAGCAGCCAAGCTGCCTTCGGTGAGCAGTTCTTC.